This T cell receptor beta chain was recorded in a study of cytomegalovirus exposure and HLA in healthy donors. Across the study: In a later analysis, the 110 or so validation repertoires were reported to have used the same platform as the approximately 690 first-cohort repertoires. The study, taken as a whole, reports: Rare TCR sequences dominated, though some public TCRs recurred in many donors. The tendency of first-cohort TCR clusters to co-occur in the 120 or so validation repertoires emerged from a later analysis. The classifier reportedly diagnosed cytomegalovirus status with high specificity and sensitivity.

About this clone: Its antigen remains unknown.

The CDR3 covers 12 residues. V was clipped by 8 bases and J by 12 bases; unmatched bases: 8. Germline assignment: CDR1 SQVTM and CDR2 ANQGSEA. Sequencing used immunoSEQ multiplex PCR; TCRdb keeps in-frame clones, though not all of them. The sample includes roughly 86,000 clones, less than 96% seen only once; the top ten take roughly 1.6%. V gene TRBV29-1 combines with J gene TRBJ2-1, with 12 bases aligning to TRBD2. This receptor was taken from a man aged 18 to 29 in good health and CMV-seropositive. The specimen sequenced was PBMCs. The CDR3, as DNA: TGCAGCTTACGACTAGCGGGAGAGGTGCAGTTCTTC. Translating gives CSLRLAGEVQFF.